These 7 T cell receptor beta chains came from one sample sequenced in a study of cytomegalovirus exposure and HLA in healthy donors (dated by TCRdb to between 2016 and 2019). Libraries were constructed by the immunoSEQ multiplex PCR assay. For the multiplex PCR, a mixture combining 60 forward primers for TCR Vbeta segments and 13 reverse primers for TCR Jbeta segments was used. TCRdb stores this immuneACCESS table with in-frame sequences only. Part of the clones is absent; in the studies checked, under half of the shortfall reflects unresolved V genes, and no reason is known for the rest. This sample holds around 150,000 clones; about three quarters were observed only once. Approximately 4% of the sample belongs to the ten largest clones. Specimen: PBMCs. These receptor sequences come from a man aged 18 to 30 in good health and CMV-seronegative.

V usage is TRBV6-1 and J usage is TRBJ1-1, with no clear D. The CDR3 loop spans 13 amino acids. CDR1 and CDR2 (germline): MNHNS, SASEGT. Trimming left V 5 bases short and J 0 bases short, with 7 bases between. CDR3 bases: TGTGCCAGCAGTCCACTAGTGAACACTGAAGCTTTCTTT. It translates to CASSPLVNTEAFF.

V gene TRBV29-1 combines with J gene TRBJ2-5; D may be TRBD2 (5 bases). This CDR3 is 12 amino acids long. V was trimmed by 3 bases and J by 5 bases, leaving 10 bases between them. Germline lookup yields CDR1 SQVTM and CDR2 ANQGSEA. The DNA of the CDR3 is TGCAGCGTTGACAGGTGGAGGGAGACCCAGTACTTC. This translates into CSVDRWRETQYF.

The J gene is TRBJ1-1, the V gene TRBV18; 7 bases match TRBD1. V was clipped by 5 bases and J by 0 bases; unmatched bases: 0. The length of the CDR3 is 13 residues. Germline V lookup: CDR1 KGHSH, CDR2 LQKENI. The CDR3 sequence is CASSGTVNTEAFF. For the CDR3, the DNA is TGTGCCAGCTCAGGGACAGTGAACACTGAAGCTTTCTTT.

The chain carries TRBV5-6 and TRBJ1-4, with 7 bases fitting TRBD1. This CDR3 region has 17 residues. Germline loops: CDR1 SGHDT, CDR2 YYEEEE. J lost 11 bases, V lost 4 bases, and 20 bases had no gene match. The CDR3 DNA reads TGTGCCAGCAGCGTGTACACCGGGACAGTGGGTTTGGCCAAACTGTTTTTT. Residues: CASSVYTGTVGLAKLFF.

The V call is TRBV19, the J call TRBJ2-3; D call uncertain. The V gene's germline CDR1 is LNHDA and CDR2 SQIVND (reference sequence). CDR3 length: 14 amino acids. Trimming stripped 5 bases from V and 4 bases from J, with 13 bases between. CDR3 sequence: CASSYPSGADTQYF. CDR3 nucleotide sequence: TGTGCCAGTAGTTACCCGTCAGGCGCAGATACGCAGTATTTT.

The V call is TRBV6-1, the J call TRBJ2-6; maybe TRBD2 (5 bases). From germline, CDR1 is MNHNS and CDR2 SASEGT. The CDR3 loop spans 14 amino acids. V lost 8 bases to trimming and J lost 2 bases, with 10 bases between them. The CDR3 loop is CASRWRTGANVLTF. CDR3 nucleotides: TGTGCCAGCCGCTGGAGGACTGGGGCCAACGTCCTGACTTTC.

The CDR3: CASSQKQGLGGYTF. CDR3 coding DNA: TGTGCCAGCAGTCAAAAACAGGGGTTGGGTGGCTACACCTTC. The rearrangement links TRBV6-6 to TRBJ1-2, with 7 bases aligning to TRBD1. The CDR3 loop spans 14 amino acids. The V gene end was trimmed by 5 bases and the J gene end by 7 bases; junction bases not matched to a gene: 10. Germline V gives CDR1 MNHNY, CDR2 SVGAGI (reference sequence).